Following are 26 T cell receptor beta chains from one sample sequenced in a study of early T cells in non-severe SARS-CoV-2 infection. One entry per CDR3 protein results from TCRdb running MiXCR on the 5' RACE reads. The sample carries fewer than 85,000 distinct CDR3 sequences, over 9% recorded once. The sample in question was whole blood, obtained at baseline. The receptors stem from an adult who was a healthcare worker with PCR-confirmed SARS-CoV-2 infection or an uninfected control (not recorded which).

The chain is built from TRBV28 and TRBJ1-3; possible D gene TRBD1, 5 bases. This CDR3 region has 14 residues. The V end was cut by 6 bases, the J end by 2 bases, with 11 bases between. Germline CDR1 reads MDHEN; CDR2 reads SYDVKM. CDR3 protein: CASSPRVAGNTIYF. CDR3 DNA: TGTGCCAGCAGCCCCAGGGTAGCTGGAAACACCATATATTTT.

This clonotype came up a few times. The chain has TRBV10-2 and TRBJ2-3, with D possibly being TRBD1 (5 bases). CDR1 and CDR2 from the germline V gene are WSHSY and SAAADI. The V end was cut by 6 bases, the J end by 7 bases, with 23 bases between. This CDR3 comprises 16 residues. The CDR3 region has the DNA TGCGCCAGCAGCAACCTAGGGGCGGATCGTACCAATACGCAGTATTTT. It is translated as CASSNLGADRTNTQYF.

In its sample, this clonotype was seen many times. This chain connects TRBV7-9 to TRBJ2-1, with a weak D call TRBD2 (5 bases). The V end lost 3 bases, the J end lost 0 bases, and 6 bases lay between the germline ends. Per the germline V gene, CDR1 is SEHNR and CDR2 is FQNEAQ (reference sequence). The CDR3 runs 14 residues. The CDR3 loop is CASSFRGSYNEQFF. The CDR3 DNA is TGTGCCAGCAGCTTCCGGGGCTCCTACAATGAGCAGTTCTTC.

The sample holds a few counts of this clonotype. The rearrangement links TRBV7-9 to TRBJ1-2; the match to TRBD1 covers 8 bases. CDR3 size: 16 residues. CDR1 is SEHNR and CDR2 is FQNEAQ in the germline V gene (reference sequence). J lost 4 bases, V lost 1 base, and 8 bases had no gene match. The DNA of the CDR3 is TGTGCCAGCAGCTTAGACCGGACAGGGTTTACCTATGGCTACACCTTC. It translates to CASSLDRTGFTYGYTF.

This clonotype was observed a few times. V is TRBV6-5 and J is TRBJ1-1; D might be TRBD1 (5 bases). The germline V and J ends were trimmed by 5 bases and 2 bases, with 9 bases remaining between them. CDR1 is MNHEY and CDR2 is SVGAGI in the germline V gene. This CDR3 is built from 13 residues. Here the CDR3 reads CASSIDRNTEAFF. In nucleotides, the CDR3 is TGTGCCAGCAGTATCGACAGAAACACTGAAGCTTTCTTT.

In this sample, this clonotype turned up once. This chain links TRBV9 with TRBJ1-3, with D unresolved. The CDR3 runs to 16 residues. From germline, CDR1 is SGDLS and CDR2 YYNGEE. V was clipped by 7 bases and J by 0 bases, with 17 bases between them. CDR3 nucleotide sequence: TGTGCCAGCGGTATCGGGCTGCGCCACTCTGGAAACACCATATATTTT. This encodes CASGIGLRHSGNTIYF.

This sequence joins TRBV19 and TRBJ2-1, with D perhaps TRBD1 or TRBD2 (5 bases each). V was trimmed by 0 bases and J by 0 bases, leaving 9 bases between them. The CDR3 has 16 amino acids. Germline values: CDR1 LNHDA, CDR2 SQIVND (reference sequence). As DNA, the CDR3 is TGTGCCAGTAGTATAGATCGGGGCGGCTCCTACAATGAGCAGTTCTTC. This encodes CASSIDRGGSYNEQFF.

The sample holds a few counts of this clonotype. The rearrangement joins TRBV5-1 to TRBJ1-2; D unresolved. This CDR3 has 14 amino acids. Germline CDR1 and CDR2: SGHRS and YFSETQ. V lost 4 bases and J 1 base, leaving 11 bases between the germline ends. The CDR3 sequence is CASSGTENNYGYTF. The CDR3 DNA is TGCGCCAGCAGCGGCACAGAGAATAACTATGGCTACACCTTC.

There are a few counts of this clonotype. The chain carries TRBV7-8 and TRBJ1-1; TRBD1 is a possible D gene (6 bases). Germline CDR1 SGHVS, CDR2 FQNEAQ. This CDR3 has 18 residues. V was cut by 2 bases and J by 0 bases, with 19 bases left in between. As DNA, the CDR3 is TGTGCCAGCAGCTTACTAGAAGGGGGAACAGCCTTGAACACTGAAGCTTTCTTT. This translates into CASSLLEGGTALNTEAFF.

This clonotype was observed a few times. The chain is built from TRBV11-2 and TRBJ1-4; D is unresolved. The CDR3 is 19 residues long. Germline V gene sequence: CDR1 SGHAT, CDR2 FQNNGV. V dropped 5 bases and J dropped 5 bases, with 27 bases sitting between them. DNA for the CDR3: TGTGCCAGCAGCCCCTACTCGACCGGACCCAGCCGGCGAAATGAAAAACTGTTTTTT. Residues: CASSPYSTGPSRRNEKLFF. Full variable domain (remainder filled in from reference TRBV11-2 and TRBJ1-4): EAGVAQSPRYKIIEKRQSVAFWCNPISGHATLYWYQQILGQGPKLLIQFQNNGVVDDSQLPKDRFSAERLKGVDSTLKIQPAKLEDSAVYLCASSPYSTGPSRRNEKLFFGSGTQLSVL.

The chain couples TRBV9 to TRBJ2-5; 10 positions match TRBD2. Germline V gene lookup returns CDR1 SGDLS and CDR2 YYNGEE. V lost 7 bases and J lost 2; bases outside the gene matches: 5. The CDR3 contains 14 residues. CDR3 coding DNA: TGTGCCAGCTCCGTAGCGGGGGGTCAAGAGACCCAGTACTTC. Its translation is CASSVAGGQETQYF.

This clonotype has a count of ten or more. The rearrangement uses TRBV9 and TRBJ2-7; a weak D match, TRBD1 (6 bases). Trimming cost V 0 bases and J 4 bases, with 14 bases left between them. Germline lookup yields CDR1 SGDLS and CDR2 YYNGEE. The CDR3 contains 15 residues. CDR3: CASSVEWTAGYEQYF. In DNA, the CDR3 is TGTGCCAGCAGCGTAGAGTGGACAGCAGGATACGAGCAGTACTTC.

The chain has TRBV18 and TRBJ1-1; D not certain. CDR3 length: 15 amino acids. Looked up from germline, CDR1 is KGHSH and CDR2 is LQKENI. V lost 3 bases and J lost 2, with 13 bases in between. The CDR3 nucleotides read TGTGCCAGCTCACCCCCCCGGAGGACTAACACTGAAGCTTTCTTT. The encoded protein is CASSPPRRTNTEAFF.

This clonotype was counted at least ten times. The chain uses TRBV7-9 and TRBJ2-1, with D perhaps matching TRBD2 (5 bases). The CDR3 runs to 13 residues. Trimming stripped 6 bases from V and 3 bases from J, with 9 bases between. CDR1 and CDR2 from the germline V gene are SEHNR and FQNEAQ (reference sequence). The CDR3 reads CASRLGSYNEQFF. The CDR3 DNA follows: TGTGCCAGCAGACTAGGCAGCTACAATGAGCAGTTCTTC.

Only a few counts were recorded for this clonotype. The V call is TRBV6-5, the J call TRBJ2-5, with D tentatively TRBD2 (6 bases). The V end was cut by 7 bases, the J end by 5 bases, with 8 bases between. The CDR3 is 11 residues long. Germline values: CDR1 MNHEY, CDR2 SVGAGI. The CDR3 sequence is CASTRGETQYF. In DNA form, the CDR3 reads TGTGCCAGCACCCGGGGGGAGACCCAGTACTTC.

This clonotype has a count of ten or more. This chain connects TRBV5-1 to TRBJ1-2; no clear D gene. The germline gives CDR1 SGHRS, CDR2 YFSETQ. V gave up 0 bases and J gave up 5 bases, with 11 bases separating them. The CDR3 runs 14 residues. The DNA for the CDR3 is TGCGCCAGCAGCTTGGAGTGGGCAGAGTATGGCTACACCTTC. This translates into CASSLEWAEYGYTF.

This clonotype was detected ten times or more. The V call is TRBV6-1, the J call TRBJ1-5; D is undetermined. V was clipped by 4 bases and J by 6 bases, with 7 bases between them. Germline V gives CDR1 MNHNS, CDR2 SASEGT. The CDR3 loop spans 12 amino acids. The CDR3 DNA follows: TGTGCCAGCAGTGTTCCCTTTCAGCCCCAGCATTTT. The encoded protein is CASSVPFQPQHF.

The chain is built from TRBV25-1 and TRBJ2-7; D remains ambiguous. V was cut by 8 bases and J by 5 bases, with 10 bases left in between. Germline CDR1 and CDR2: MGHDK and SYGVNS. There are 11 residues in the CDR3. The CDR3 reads CASSDINEQYF. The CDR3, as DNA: TGTGCCAGCTCCGACATTAACGAGCAGTACTTC.

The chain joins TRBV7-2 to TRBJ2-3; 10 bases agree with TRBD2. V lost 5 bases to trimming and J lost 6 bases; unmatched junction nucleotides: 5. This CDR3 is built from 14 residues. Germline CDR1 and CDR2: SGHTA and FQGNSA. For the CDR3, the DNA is TGTGCCAGCAGCAGCCTGGGACTAGCGGATACGCAGTATTTT. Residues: CASSSLGLADTQYF.

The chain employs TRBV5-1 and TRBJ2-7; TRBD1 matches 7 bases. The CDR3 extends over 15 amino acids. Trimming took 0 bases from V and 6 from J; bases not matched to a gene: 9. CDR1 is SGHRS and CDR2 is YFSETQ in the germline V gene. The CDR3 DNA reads TGCGCCAGCAGCTTGGTGGGACAGTACTTAAGCGAGCAGTACTTC. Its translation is CASSLVGQYLSEQYF.

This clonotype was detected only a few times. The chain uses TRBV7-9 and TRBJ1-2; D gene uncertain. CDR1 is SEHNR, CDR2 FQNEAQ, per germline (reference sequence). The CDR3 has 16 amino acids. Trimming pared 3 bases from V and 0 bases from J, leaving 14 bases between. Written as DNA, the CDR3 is TGTGCCAGCAGCTTTAGTCCGGCTGTAGCTAACTATGGCTACACCTTC. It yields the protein CASSFSPAVANYGYTF.

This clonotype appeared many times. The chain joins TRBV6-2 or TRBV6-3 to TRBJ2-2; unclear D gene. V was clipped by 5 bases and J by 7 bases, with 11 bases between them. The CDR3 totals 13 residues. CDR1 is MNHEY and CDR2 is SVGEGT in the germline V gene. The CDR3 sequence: CASSQLMIGELFF. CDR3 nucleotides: TGTGCCAGCAGTCAGCTGATGATCGGGGAGCTGTTTTTT.

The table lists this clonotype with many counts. CDR3 bases: TGCAGTGCTTCAGACAGGACTCAGCCCCAGCATTTT. Translation: CSASDRTQPQHF. The chain has TRBV20-1 and TRBJ1-5; D is perhaps TRBD1 (6 bases). Germline values: CDR1 DFQATT, CDR2 SNEGSKA (reference sequence). CDR3 size: 12 residues. V dropped 5 bases and J dropped 6 bases, with 11 bases sitting between them.

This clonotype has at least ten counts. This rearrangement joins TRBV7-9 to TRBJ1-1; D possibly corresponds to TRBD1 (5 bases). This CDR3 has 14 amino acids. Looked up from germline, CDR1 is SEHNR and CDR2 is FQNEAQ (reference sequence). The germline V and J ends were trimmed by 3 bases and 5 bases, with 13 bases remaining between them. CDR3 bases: TGTGCCAGCAGCTTTCCGGGGGTTAAGACTGAAGCTTTCTTT. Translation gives CASSFPGVKTEAFF.

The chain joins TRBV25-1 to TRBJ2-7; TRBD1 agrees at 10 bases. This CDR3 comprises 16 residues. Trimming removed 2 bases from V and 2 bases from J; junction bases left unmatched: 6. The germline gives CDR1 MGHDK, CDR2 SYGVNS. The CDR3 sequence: CASSEPPGQGTYEQYF. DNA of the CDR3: TGTGCCAGCAGTGAACCACCGGGACAGGGGACCTACGAGCAGTACTTC.

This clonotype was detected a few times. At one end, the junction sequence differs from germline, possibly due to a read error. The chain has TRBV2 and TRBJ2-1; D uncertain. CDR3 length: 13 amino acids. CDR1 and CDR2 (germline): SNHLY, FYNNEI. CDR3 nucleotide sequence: TGTGTCAGCAGTGGCGACAATGTCAATGAGCAGTTCTTC. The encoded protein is CVSSGDNVNEQFF.